Reported below is one T cell receptor (beta chain). Antigen: not known. Other DNA sequences of this sample code for an identical CDR3. Donors were drawn from the roughly 110-subject validation cohort, separate from the approximately 680-subject first cohort. The sample is drawn from a study of cytomegalovirus exposure and HLA in healthy donors. Method: immunoSEQ multiplex PCR; TCRdb's copy keeps in-frame clones and lacks some. Altogether some 160,000 clones are present, approximately 90% being singletons, with the ten largest covering 3%. Study-level results: Most TCR sequences were seen very rarely across donors, but some public TCRs occurred in many. With high specificity and sensitivity, the classifier reportedly diagnosed cytomegalovirus status.

CDR1 and CDR2 from the germline V gene are LNHDA and SQIVND (reference sequence). CDR3 length equals 13 residues. V was clipped by 1 base and J by 2 bases, with 3 bases between them. Specimen: PBMCs. The chain is built from TRBV19 and TRBJ1-5; D call uncertain. The receptor was derived from a man in his late teens or twenties in good health and CMV-seronegative. The DNA for the CDR3 is TGTGCCAGTAGTATAGCGGGCAATCAGCCCCAGCATTTT. Translation: CASSIAGNQPQHF.